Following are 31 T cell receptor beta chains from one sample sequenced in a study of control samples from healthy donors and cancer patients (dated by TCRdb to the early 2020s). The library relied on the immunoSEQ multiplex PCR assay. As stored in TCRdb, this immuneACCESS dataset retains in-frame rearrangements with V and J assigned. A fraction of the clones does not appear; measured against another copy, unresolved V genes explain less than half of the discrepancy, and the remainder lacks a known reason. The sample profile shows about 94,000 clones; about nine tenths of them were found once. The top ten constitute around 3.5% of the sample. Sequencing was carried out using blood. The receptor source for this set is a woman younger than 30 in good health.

CDR3 loop: CASNRDSQETQYF. The CDR3, as DNA: TGTGCCAGCAATCGGGACAGCCAAGAGACCCAGTACTTC. The V and J genes are TRBV6-5 and TRBJ2-5, with 7 nucleotides matching TRBD1. Germline V gene sequence: CDR1 MNHEY, CDR2 SVGAGI. V lost 7 bases, J lost 1 base, and 3 bases stayed unmatched. This CDR3 contains 13 residues.

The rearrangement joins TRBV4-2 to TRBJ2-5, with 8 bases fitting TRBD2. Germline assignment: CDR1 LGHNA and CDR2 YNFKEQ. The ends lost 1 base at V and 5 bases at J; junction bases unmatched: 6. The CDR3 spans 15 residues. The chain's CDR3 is CASSQAGGPEETQYF. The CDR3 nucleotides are TGTGCCAGCAGCCAAGCGGGGGGGCCCGAGGAGACCCAGTACTTC.

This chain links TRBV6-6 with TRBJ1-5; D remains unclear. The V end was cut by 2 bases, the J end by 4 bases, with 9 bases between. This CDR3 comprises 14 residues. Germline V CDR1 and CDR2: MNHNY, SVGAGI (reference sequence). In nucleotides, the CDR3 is TGTGCCAGCAGTTACCCCCGGGAAAATCAGCCCCAGCATTTT. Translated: CASSYPRENQPQHF.

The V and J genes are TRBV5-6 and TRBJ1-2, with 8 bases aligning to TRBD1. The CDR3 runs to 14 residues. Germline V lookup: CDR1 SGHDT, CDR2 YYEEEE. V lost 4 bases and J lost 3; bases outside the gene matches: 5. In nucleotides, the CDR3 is TGTGCCAGCAGCGGTATGGACAGGGACTATGGCTACACCTTC. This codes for CASSGMDRDYGYTF.

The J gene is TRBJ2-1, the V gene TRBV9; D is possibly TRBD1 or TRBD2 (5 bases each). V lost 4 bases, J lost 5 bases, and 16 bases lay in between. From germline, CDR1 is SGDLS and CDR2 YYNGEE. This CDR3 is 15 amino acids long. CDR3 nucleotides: TGTGCCAGCAGCCCCCGTGGGGACGTGGACAATGAGCAGTTCTTC. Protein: CASSPRGDVDNEQFF.

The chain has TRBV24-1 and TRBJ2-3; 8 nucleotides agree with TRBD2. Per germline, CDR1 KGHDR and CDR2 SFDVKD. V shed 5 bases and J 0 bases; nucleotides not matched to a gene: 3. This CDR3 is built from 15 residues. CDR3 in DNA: TGTGCCACCAGTGCGGGGGGGGAGAGCACAGATACGCAGTATTTT. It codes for CATSAGGESTDTQYF.

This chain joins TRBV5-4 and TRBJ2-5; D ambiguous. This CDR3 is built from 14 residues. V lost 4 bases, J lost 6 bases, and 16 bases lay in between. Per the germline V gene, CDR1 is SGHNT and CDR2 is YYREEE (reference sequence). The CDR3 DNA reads TGTGCCAGCAGCCCGCCCGGGTCCATCCAGACCCAGTACTTC. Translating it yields CASSPPGSIQTQYF.

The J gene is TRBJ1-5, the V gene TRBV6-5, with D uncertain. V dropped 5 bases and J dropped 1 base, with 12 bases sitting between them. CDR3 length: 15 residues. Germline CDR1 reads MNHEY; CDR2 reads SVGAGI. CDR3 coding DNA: TGTGCCAGCAGTACCGGCAAGGCGAGCAATCAGCCCCAGCATTTT. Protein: CASSTGKASNQPQHF.

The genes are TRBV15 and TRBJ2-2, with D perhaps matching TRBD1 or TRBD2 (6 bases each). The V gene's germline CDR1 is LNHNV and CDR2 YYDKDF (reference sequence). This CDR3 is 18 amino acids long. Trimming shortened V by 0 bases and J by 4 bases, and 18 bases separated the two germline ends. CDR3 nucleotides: TGTGCCACCAGCAGAGATGGAGGGGGGACGAGCCTCACCGGGGAGCTGTTTTTT. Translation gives CATSRDGGGTSLTGELFF.

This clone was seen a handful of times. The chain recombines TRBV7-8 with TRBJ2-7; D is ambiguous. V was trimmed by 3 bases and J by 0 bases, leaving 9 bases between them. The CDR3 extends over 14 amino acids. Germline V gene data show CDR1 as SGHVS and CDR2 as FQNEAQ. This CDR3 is CASSFQTPSYEQYF. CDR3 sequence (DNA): TGTGCCAGCAGCTTCCAGACTCCCTCCTACGAGCAGTACTTC.

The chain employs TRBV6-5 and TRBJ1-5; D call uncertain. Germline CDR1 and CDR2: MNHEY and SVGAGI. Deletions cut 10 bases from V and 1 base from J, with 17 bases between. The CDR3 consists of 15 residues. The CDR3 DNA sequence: TGTGCCACCCAAGTTGACGGCAACAGCAATCAGCCCCAGCATTTT. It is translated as CATQVDGNSNQPQHF.

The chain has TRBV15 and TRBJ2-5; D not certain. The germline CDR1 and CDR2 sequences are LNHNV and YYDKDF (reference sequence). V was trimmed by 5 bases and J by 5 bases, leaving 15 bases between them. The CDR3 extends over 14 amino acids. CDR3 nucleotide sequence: TGTGCCACCAGCCGCATGGGGTTAGGGGAGACCCAGTACTTC. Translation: CATSRMGLGETQYF.

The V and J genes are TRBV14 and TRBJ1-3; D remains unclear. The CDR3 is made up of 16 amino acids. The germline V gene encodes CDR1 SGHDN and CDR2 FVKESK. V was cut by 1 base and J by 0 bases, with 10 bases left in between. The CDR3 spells CASSQVIGFSGNTIYF. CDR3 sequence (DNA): TGTGCCAGCAGCCAAGTTATAGGTTTCTCTGGAAACACCATATATTTT.

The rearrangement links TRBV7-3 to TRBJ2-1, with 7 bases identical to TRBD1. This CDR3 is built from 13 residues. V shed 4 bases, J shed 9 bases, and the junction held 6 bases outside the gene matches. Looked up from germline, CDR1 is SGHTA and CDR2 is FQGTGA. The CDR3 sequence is CASSSRGGSEQFF. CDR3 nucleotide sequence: TGTGCCAGCAGCTCACGAGGGGGCAGTGAGCAGTTCTTC.

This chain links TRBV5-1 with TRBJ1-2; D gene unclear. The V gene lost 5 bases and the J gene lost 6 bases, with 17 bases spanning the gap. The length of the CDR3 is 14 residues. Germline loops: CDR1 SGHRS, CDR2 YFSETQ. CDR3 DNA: TGCGCCAGCAGTCCGGGTGCGGTGACTAATGGCTACACCTTC. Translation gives CASSPGAVTNGYTF.

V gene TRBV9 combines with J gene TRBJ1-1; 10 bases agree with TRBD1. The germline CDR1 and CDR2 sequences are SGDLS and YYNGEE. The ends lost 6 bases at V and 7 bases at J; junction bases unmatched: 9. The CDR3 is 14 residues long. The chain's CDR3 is CASTRGTGVFEAFF. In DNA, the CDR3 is TGTGCCAGCACCCGTGGGACAGGGGTCTTTGAAGCTTTCTTT.

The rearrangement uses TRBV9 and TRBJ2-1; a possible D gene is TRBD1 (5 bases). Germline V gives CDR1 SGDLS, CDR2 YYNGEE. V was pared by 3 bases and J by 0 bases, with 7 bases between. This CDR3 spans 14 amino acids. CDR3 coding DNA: TGTGCCAGCAGCGAGGACAACTCCTACAATGAGCAGTTCTTC. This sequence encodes CASSEDNSYNEQFF.

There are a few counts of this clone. The CDR3 here is CATSPQRGAGGQPQHF. The CDR3 coding sequence is TGTGCCACCAGCCCCCAGAGAGGGGCGGGTGGGCAGCCCCAGCATTTT. The chain employs TRBV15 and TRBJ1-5, with D perhaps matching TRBD1 (5 bases). The CDR3 extends over 16 amino acids. V lost 5 bases and J 7 bases, leaving 21 bases between the germline ends. CDR1 is LNHNV and CDR2 is YYDKDF in the germline V gene (reference sequence).

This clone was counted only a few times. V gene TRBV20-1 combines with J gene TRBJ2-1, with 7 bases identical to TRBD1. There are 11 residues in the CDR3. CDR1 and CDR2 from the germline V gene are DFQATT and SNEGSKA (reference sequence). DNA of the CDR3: TGCAGCTCAGGGGGTTACAATGAGCAGTTCTTC. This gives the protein CSSGGYNEQFF.

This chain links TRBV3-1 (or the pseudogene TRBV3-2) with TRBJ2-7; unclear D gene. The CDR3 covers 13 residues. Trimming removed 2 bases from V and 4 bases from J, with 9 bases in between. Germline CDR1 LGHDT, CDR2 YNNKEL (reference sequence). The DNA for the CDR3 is TGTGCCAGCAGCCAACTGGGTCGGTACGAGCAGTACTTC. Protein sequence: CASSQLGRYEQYF.

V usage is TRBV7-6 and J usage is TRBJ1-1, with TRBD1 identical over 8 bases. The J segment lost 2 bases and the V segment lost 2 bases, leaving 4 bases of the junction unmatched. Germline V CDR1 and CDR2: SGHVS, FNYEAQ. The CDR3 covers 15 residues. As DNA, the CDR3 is TGTGCCAGCAGCTTACGGACAGGGCCCAACACTGAAGCTTTCTTT. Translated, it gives CASSLRTGPNTEAFF.

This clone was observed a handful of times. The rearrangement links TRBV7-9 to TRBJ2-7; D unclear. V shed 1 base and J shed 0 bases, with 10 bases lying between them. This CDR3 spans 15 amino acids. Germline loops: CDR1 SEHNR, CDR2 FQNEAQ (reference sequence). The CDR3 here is CASSLVSGRSYEQYF. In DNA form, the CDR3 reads TGTGCCAGCAGCTTAGTTTCTGGGCGCTCCTACGAGCAGTACTTC.

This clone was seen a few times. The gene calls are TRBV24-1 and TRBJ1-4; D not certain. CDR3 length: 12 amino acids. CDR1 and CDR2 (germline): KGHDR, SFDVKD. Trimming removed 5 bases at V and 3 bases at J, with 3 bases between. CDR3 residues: CATSGANEKLFF. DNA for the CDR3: TGTGCCACCAGTGGGGCTAATGAAAAACTGTTTTTT.

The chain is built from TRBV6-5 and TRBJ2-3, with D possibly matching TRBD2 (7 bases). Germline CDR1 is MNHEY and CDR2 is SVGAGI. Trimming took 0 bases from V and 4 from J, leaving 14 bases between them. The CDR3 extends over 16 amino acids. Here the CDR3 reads CASSYSGGPRADTQYF. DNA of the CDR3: TGTGCCAGCAGTTACTCGGGGGGGCCGAGGGCAGATACGCAGTATTTT.

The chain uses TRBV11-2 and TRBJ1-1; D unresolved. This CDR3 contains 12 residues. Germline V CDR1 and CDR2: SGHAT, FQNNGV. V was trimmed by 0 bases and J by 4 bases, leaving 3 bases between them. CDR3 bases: TGTGCCAGCAGCTTAGATCCCACTGAAGCTTTCTTT. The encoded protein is CASSLDPTEAFF.

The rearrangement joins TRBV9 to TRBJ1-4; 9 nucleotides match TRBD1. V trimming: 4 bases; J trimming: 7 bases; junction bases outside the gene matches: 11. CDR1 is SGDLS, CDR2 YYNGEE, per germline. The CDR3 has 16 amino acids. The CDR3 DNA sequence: TGTGCCAGCAGCCCAACACCGGGACAGGGACCTGAAAAACTGTTTTTT. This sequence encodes CASSPTPGQGPEKLFF.

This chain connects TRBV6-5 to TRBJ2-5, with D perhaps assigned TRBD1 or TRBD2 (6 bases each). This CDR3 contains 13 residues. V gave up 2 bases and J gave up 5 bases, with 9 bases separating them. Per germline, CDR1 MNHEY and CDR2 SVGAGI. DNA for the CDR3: TGTGCCAGCAGTTACGAGGGGGGTGAGACCCAGTACTTC. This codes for CASSYEGGETQYF.

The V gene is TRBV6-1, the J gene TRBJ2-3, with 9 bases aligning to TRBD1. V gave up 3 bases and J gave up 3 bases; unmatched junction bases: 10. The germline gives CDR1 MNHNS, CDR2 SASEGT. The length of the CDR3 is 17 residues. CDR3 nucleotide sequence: TGTGCCAGCAGTGAGAGACGCGGGACAGGGAATACAGATACGCAGTATTTT. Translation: CASSERRGTGNTDTQYF.

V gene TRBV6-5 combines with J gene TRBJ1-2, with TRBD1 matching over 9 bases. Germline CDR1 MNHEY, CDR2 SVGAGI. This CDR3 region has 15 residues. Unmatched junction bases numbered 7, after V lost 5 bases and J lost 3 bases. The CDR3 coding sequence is TGTGCCAGCAGTAAAAGGGGACAGGGAGACTATGGCTACACCTTC. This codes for CASSKRGQGDYGYTF.

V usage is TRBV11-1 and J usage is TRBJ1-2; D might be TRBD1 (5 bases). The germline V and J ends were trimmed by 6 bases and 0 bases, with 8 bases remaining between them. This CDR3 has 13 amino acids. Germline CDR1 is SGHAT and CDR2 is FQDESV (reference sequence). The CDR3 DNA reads TGTGCCAGCAGTTCCAGGGCTAACTATGGCTACACCTTC. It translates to CASSSRANYGYTF.

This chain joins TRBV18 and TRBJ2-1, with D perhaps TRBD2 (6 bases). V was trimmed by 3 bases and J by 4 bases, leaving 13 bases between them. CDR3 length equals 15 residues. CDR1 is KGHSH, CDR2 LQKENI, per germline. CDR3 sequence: CASSPSGGTYNEQFF. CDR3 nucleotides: TGTGCCAGCTCACCTTCCGGGGGAACATACAATGAGCAGTTCTTC.